This TCR beta chain was retrieved from a study of T cell responses to AZD1222 COVID-19 vaccine. About the research overall: The analysis combined second doses at about 4 or about 12 weeks. Notes on the study in general: None of the repertoires were sampled until the peak T cell response had passed. At baseline, just a handful of AZD1222 recipients tested seropositive.

Note on this clone: The antigen remains undetermined.

Libraries were prepared by immunoSEQ multiplex PCR; TCRdb keeps only in-frame clonotypes and omits some of them. The table includes 100,000 to 150,000 clones, 80% to 90% detected once. Germline loops: CDR1 SGDLS, CDR2 YYNGEE. The V and J ends lost 4 bases and 2 bases respectively, with 3 bases between them. The CDR3 is 12 amino acids. The material sequenced was peripheral blood, taken on day 0 of AZD1222 vaccination. The V gene is TRBV9, the J gene TRBJ2-2; D unresolved. The source of this sequence is an adult in good health. CDR3 region: CASSINTGELFF. The CDR3 DNA reads TGTGCCAGCAGCATCAACACCGGGGAGCTGTTTTTT.